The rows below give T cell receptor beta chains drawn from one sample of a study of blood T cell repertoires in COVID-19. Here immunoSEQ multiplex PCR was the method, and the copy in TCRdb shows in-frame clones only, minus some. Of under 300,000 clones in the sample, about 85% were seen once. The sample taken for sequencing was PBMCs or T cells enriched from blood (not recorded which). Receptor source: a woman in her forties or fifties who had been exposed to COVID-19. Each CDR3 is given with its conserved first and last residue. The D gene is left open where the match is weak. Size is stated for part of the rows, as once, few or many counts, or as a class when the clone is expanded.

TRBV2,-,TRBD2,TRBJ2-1,CASTGNSGGHEQFF,TGTGCCAGCACCGGAAATAGCGGGGGGCATGAGCAGTTCTTC
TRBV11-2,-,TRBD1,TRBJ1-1,CASSLGREGANTEAFF,TGTGCCAGCAGCTTAGGTCGTGAGGGGGCTAACACTGAAGCTTTCTTT
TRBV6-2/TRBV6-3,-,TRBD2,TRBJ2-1,CASSYSKRGGDDEQFF,TGTGCCAGCAGTTACTCAAAGCGGGGGGGCGATGATGAGCAGTTCTTC
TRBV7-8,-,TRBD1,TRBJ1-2,CASSQHPTGRGGYTF,TGTGCCAGCAGCCAACACCCGACAGGGCGAGGTGGCTACACCTTC
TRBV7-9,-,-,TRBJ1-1,CASSRWGNRGRNTEAFF,TGTGCCAGCAGCCGTTGGGGGAACCGCGGGAGGAACACTGAAGCTTTCTTT
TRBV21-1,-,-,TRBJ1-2,CASSKDGNYGYTF,TGTGCCAGCAGCAAAGACGGGAACTATGGCTACACCTTC
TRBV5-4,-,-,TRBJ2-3,CASSLAGGGLDTQYF,TGTGCCAGCAGCTTGGCCGGAGGGGGCCTAGATACGCAGTATTTT
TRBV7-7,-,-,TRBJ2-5,CASSPRETDKETQYF,TGTGCCAGCAGCCCAAGAGAGACGGACAAAGAGACCCAGTACTTC
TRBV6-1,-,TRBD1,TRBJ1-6,CASSDRQGVYSPLHF,TGTGCCAGCAGTGACCGACAGGGGGTGTATTCACCCCTCCACTTT
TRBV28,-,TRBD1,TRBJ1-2,CASSQGTGLDGYTF,TGTGCCAGCAGCCAAGGGACAGGCCTCGATGGCTACACCTTC
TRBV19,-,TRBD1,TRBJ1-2,CASSPRDRVNYGYTF,TGTGCCAGTAGTCCCCGGGACAGGGTAAACTATGGCTACACCTTC
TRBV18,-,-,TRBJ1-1,CASSGTRDTEAFF,TGTGCCAGCTCCGGGACAAGGGACACTGAAGCTTTCTTT
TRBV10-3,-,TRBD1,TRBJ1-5,CAISEEQGFGQPQHF,TGTGCCATCAGTGAAGAACAGGGGTTCGGTCAGCCCCAGCATTTT
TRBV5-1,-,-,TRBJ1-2,CASSLETVGGYTF,TGCGCCAGCAGCTTGGAGACAGTCGGGGGCTACACCTTC
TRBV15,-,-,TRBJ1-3,CATSRGAAESGNTIYF,TGTGCCACCAGCAGAGGAGCGGCCGAAAGTGGAAACACCATATATTTT
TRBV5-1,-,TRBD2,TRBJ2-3,CASSYPGGSHDTQYF,TGCGCCAGCAGCTACCCGGGGGGATCCCACGATACGCAGTATTTT
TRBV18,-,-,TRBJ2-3,CASSPLGGTGWTDTQYF,TGTGCCAGCTCACCTCTCGGAGGAACAGGGTGGACAGATACGCAGTATTTT
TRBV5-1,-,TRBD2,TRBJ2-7,CASSSPSSGVGLAGGYYEQYF,TGCGCCAGCAGCTCCCCGTCCTCAGGGGTGGGTCTGGCGGGGGGGTACTACGAGCAGTACTTC
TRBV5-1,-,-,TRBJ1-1,CASSLGWLMNTEAFF,TGCGCCAGCAGCTTGGGTTGGCTCATGAACACTGAAGCTTTCTTT
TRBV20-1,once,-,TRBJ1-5,CSASKWPEPQHF,TGCAGTGCTAGTAAATGGCCAGAGCCCCAGCATTTT
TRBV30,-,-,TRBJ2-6,CAWSSTVFSGANVLTF,TGTGCCTGGAGTTCTACTGTTTTCTCTGGGGCCAACGTCCTGACTTTC
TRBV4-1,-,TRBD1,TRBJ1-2,CASSQDRDRVYGYTF,TGCGCCAGCAGCCAAGATCGGGACAGGGTCTATGGCTACACCTTC
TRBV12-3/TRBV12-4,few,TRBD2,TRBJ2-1,CASSYERGGLGFF,TGTGCCAGCAGCTACGAGCGGGGGGGCCTTGGGTTCTTC
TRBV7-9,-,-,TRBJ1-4,CASSVQGAESGEKLFF,TGTGCCAGCAGCGTCCAGGGCGCCGAAAGTGGGGAAAAACTGTTTTTT
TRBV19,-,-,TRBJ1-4,CASTTPGHSTNEKLFF,TGTGCCAGTACCACCCCAGGACACTCAACTAATGAAAAACTGTTTTTT
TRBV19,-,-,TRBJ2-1,CASSIVLYNEQFF,TGTGCCAGTAGTATAGTCCTTTACAATGAGCAGTTCTTC
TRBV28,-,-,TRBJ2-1,CASRTDSSSYNEQFF,TGTGCCAGCAGAACCGACTCGAGCTCCTACAATGAGCAGTTCTTC
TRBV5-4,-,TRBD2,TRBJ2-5,CASSPPSGEETQYF,TGTGCCAGCAGCCCCCCAAGCGGGGAAGAGACCCAGTACTTC
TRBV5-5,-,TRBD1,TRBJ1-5,CASSDGTGNQPQHF,TGTGCCAGCAGCGACGGGACAGGCAATCAGCCCCAGCATTTT
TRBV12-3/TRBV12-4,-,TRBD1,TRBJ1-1,CASRGQPSTEAFF,TGTGCCAGCAGGGGACAGCCAAGCACTGAAGCTTTCTTT
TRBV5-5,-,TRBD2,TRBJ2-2,CASSTSGLALPGELFF,TGTGCCAGCAGCACTTCGGGACTAGCATTGCCCGGGGAGCTGTTTTTT
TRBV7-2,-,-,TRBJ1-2,CASSLEVGGRDYGYTF,TGTGCCAGCAGCTTAGAGGTGGGGGGAAGAGACTATGGCTACACCTTC
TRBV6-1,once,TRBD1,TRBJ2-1,CASSDRDRYGFF,TGTGCCAGCAGTGACCGGGACAGATATGGGTTCTTC
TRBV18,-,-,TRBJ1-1,CASSPEELNTEAFF,TGTGCCAGCTCACCAGAGGAACTGAACACTGAAGCTTTCTTT
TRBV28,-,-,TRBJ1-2,CATDLSRGRYGYTF,TGTGCCACGGACCTCTCTCGGGGAAGGTATGGCTACACCTTC
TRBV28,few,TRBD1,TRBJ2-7,CASSPGTGTYEQYF,TGTGCCAGCAGCCCCGGGACAGGGACCTACGAGCAGTACTTC
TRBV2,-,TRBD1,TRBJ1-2,CASSSVDRVRGYTF,TGTGCCAGCAGCTCGGTAGACAGGGTGAGAGGCTACACCTTC
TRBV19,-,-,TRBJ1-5,CASRMGSGGQPQHF,TGTGCCAGTAGGATGGGGTCGGGCGGGCAGCCCCAGCATTTT
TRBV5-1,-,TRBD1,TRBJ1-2,CASSLATDRGHGYTF,TGCGCCAGCAGCTTGGCGACGGACAGGGGGCATGGCTACACCTTC
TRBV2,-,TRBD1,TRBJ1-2,CASSRVQGDGYTF,TGTGCCAGCAGCCGGGTCCAGGGGGATGGCTACACCTTC
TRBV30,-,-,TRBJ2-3,CAWSVGGGTDTQYF,TGTGCCTGGAGTGTAGGGGGAGGCACAGATACGCAGTATTTT
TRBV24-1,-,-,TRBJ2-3,CATSDWTVTDTQYF,TGTGCCACCAGTGATTGGACTGTCACAGATACGCAGTATTTT
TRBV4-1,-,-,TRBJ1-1,CASSLEAALRTEAFF,TGCGCCAGCAGCCTTGAAGCCGCGCTTCGCACTGAAGCTTTCTTT
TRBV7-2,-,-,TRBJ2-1,CASAILGGGYNEQFF,TGTGCCAGCGCCATCTTAGGGGGAGGGTACAATGAGCAGTTCTTC
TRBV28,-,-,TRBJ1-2,CASSLTGGRSYGYTF,TGTGCCAGCAGTTTAACGGGAGGCCGATCTTATGGCTACACCTTC
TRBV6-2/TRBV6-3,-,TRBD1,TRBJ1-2,CASSYRRQGAFNYGYTF,TGTGCCAGCAGTTACCGCAGACAGGGGGCATTTAACTATGGCTACACCTTC
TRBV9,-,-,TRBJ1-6,CASSARQETNSPLHF,TGTGCCAGCAGCGCAAGACAGGAGACCAATTCACCCCTCCACTTT
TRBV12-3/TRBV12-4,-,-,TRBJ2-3,CASSLSSTQYF,TGTGCCAGCAGTTTGAGTTCGACGCAGTATTTT
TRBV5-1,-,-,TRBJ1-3,CASSLDGLFGNTIYF,TGCGCCAGCAGCTTAGACGGACTCTTTGGAAACACCATATATTTT
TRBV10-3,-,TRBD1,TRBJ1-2,CATEGDRDNYGYTF,TGTGCCACCGAGGGGGACAGGGATAACTATGGCTACACCTTC
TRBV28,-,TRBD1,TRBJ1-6,CASSYRGGSPLHF,TGTGCCAGCAGCTACAGGGGCGGGTCACCCCTCCACTTT
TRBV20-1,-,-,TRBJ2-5,CSASGGALVTQYF,TGCAGTGCTAGTGGCGGGGCCCTAGTTACCCAGTACTTC
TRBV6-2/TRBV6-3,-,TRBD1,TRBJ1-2,CASSQGAGYGYTF,TGTGCCAGCAGTCAGGGGGCCGGCTATGGCTACACCTTC